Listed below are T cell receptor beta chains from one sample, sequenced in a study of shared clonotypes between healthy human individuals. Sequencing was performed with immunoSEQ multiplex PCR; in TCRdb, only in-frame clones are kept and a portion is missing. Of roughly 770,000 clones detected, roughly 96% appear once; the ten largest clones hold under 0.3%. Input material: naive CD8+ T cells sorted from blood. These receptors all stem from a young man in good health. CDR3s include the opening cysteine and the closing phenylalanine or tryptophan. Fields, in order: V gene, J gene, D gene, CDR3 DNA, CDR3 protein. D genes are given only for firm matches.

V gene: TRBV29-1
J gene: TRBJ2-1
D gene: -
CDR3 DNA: TGCAGCGTTGAACAACGGAACTCCTACAATGAGCAGTTCTTC
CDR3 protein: CSVEQRNSYNEQFF

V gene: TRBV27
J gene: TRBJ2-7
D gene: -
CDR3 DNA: TGTGCCAGCGGAGTAGGGGGTACCTCCTACGAGCAGTACTTC
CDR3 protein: CASGVGGTSYEQYF

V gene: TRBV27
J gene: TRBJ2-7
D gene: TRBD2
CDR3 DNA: TGTGCCAGCAGTTCCCTTGGACTAGCGGGAGCTTCGTACGAGCAGTACTTC
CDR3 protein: CASSSLGLAGASYEQYF

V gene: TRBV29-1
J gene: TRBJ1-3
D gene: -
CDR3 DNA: TGCAGCGTTGAAGGGCAGGCTGGAAACACCATATATTTT
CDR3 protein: CSVEGQAGNTIYF

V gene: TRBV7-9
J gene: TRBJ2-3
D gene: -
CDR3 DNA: TGTGCCAGCACCTGGGATGGGGTGGATACGCAGTATTTT
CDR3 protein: CASTWDGVDTQYF

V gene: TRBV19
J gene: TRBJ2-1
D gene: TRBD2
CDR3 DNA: TGTGCCAGTAGTGGTTCGACTAGCGCCTCCTACAATGAGCAGTTCTTC
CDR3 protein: CASSGSTSASYNEQFF

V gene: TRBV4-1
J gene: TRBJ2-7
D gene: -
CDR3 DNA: TGCGCCAGCAGCCAAGCCAACAGTGGTGCCTACGAGCAGTACTTC
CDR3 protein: CASSQANSGAYEQYF

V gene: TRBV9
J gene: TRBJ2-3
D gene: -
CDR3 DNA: TGTGCCACCTCCGTCGGGGGCGATACGCAGTATTTT
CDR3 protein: CATSVGGDTQYF

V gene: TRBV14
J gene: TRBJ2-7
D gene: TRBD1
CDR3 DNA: TGTGCCAGCAGCCAAGGGACAGGGGGGACTTACGAGCAGTACTTC
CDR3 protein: CASSQGTGGTYEQYF

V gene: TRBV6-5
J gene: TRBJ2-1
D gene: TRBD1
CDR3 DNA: TGTGCCAGCAGTTACGGGACAGCCTACTACAATGAGCAGTTCTTC
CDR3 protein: CASSYGTAYYNEQFF

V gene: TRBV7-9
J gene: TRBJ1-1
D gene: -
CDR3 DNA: TGTGCCAGCAGCCCCTATCAGGGTGCGGAACTGATGAACACTGAAGCTTTCTTT
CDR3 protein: CASSPYQGAELMNTEAFF